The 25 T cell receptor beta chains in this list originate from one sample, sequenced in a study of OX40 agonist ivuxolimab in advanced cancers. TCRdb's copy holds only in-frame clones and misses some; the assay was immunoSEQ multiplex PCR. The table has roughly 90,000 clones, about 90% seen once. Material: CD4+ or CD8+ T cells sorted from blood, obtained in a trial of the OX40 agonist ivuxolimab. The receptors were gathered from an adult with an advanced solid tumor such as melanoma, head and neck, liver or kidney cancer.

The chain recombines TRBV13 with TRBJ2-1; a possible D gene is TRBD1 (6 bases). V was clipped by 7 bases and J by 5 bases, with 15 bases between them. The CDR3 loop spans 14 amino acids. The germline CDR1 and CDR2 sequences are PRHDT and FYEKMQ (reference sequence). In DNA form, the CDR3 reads TGTGCCAGCATAAACGCAGGGGCAAACAATGAGCAGTTCTTC. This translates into CASINAGANNEQFF. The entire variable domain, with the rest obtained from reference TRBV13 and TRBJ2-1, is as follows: AAGVIQSPRHLIKEKRETATLKCYPIPRHDTVYWYQQGPGQDPQFLISFYEKMQSDKGSIPDRFSAQQFSDYHSELNMSSLELGDSALYFCASINAGANNEQFFGPGTRLTVL.

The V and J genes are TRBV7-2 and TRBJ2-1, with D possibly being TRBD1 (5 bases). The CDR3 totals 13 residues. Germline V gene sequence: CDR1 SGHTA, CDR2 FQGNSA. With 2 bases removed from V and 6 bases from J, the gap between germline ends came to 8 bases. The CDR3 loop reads CASSLNQGNEQFF. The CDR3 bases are TGTGCCAGCAGCTTAAATCAGGGCAATGAGCAGTTCTTC. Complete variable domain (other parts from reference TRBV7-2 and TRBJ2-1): GAGVSQSPSNKVTEKGKDVELRCDPISGHTALYWYRQSLGQGLEFLIYFQGNSAPDKSGLPSDRFSAERTGGSVSTLTIQRTQQEDSAVYLCASSLNQGNEQFFGPGTRLTVL.

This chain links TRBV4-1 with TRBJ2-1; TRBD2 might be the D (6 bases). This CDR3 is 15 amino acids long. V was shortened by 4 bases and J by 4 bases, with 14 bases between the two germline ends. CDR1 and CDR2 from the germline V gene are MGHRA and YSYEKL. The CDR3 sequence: CASSPGEVLYNEQFF. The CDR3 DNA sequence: TGCGCCAGCAGCCCGGGGGAGGTCCTATACAATGAGCAGTTCTTC.

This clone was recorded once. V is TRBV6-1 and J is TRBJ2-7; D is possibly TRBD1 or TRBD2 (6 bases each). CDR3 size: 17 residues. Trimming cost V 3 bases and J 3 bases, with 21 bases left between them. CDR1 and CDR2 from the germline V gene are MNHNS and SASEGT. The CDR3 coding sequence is TGTGCCAGCAGTGAGGGGGGACAAGGGTTTTTCGGCTACGAGCAGTACTTC. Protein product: CASSEGGQGFFGYEQYF.

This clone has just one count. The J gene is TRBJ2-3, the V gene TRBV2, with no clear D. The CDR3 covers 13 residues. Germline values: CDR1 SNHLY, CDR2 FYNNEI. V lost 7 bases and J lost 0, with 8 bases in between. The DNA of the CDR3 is TGTGCCAGCACGGATCCTAGCACAGATACGCAGTATTTT. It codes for CASTDPSTDTQYF.

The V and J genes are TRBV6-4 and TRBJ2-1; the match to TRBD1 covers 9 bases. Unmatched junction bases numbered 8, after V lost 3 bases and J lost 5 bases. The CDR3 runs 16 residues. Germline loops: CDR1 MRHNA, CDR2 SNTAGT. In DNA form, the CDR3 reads TGTGCCAGCAGTGATTGGGCGGGACAGGGACACAATGAGCAGTTCTTC. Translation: CASSDWAGQGHNEQFF.

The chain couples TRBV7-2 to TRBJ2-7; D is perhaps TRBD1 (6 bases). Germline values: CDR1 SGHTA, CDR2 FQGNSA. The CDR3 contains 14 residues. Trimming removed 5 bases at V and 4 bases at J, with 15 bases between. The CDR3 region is CASSPSGVRYEQYF. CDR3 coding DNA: TGTGCCAGCAGCCCCTCAGGGGTGAGGTACGAGCAGTACTTC. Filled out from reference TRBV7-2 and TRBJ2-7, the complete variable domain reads GAGVSQSPSNKVTEKGKDVELRCDPISGHTALYWYRQSLGQGLEFLIYFQGNSAPDKSGLPSDRFSAERTGGSVSTLTIQRTQQEDSAVYLCASSPSGVRYEQYFGPGTRLTVT.

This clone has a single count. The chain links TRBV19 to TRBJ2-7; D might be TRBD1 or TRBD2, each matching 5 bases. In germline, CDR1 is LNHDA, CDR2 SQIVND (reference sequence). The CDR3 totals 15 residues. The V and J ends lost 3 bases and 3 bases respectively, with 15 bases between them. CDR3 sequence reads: CASSMRGRQVYEQYF. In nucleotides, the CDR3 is TGTGCCAGTAGTATGAGGGGACGGCAAGTCTACGAGCAGTACTTC. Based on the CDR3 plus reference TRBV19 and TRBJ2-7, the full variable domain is DGGITQSPKYLFRKEGQNVTLSCEQNLNHDAMYWYRQDPGQGLRLIYYSQIVNDFQKGDIAEGYSVSREKKESFPLTVTSAQKNPTAFYLCASSMRGRQVYEQYFGPGTRLTVT.

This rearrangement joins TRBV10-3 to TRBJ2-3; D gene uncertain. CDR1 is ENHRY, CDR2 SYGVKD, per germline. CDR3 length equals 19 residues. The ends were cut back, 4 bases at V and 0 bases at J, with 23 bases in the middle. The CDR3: CAISGQTIGSLTSTDTQYF. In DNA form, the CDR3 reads TGTGCCATCAGTGGTCAAACCATTGGCTCCCTAACTAGCACAGATACGCAGTATTTT.

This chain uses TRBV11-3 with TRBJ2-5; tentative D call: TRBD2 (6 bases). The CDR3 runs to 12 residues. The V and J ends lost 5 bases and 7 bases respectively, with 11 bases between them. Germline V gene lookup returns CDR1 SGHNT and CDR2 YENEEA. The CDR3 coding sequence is TGTGCCAGCAGCCTTAGCGGCGGGACCCAGTACTTC. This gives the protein CASSLSGGTQYF.

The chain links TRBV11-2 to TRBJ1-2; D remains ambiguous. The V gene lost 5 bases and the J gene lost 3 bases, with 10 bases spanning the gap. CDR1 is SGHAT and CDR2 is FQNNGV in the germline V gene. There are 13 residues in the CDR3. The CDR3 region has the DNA TGTGCCAGCAGCAAAAGAGGCGACTATGGCTACACCTTC. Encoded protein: CASSKRGDYGYTF. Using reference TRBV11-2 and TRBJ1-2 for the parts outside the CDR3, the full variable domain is EAGVAQSPRYKIIEKRQSVAFWCNPISGHATLYWYQQILGQGPKLLIQFQNNGVVDDSQLPKDRFSAERLKGVDSTLKIQPAKLEDSAVYLCASSKRGDYGYTFGSGTRLTVV.

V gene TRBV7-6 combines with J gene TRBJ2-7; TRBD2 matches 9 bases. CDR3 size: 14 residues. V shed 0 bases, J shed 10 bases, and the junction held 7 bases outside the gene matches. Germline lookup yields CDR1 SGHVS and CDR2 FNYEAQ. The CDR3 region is CASSLAPSGIEQYF. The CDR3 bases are TGTGCCAGCAGCTTAGCGCCTAGCGGGATAGAACAGTACTTC. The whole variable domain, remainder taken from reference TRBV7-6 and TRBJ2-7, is GAGVSQSPRYKVTKRGQDVALRCDPISGHVSLYWYRQALGQGPEFLTYFNYEAQQDKSGLPNDRFSAERPEGSISTLTIQRTEQRDSAMYRCASSLAPSGIEQYFGPGTRLTVT.

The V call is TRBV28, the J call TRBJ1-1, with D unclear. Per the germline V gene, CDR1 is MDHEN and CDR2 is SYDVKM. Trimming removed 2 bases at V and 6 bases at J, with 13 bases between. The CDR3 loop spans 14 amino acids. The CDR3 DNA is TGTGCCAGCAGTTTAGCAAACCGGGTCCCTGAAGCTTTCTTT. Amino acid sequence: CASSLANRVPEAFF.

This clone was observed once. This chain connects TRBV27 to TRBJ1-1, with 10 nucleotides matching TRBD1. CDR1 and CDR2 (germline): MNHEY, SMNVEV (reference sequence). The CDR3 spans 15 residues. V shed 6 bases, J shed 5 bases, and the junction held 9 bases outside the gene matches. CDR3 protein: CASRGPGTGATEAFF. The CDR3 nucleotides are TGTGCCAGCAGGGGGCCCGGGACAGGGGCAACTGAAGCTTTCTTT.

The CDR3: CASSRTQNSGNTIYF. CDR3 DNA sequence: TGTGCCAGCAGTCGGACTCAGAACTCTGGAAACACCATATATTTT. The chain employs TRBV2 and TRBJ1-3; D unresolved. The V gene's germline CDR1 is SNHLY and CDR2 FYNNEI. Trimming removed 5 bases at V and 0 bases at J, with 11 bases between. This CDR3 spans 15 amino acids.

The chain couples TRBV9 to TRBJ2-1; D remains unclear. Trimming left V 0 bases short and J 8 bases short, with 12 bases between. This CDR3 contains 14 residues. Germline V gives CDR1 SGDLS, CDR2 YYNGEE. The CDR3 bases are TGTGCCAGCAGCGTAGTGGCGGCCCACGATGAGCAGTTCTTC. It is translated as CASSVVAAHDEQFF.

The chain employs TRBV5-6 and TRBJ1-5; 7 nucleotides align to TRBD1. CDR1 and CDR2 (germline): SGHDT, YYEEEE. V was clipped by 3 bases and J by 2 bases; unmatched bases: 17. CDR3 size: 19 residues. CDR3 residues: CASSSLGQTSREGNQPQHF. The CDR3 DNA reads TGTGCCAGCAGCTCCTTGGGACAGACTTCTCGAGAGGGCAATCAGCCCCAGCATTTT. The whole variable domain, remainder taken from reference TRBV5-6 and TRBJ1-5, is DAGVTQSPTHLIKTRGQQVTLRCSPKSGHDTVSWYQQALGQGPQFIFQYYEEEERQRGNFPDRFSGHQFPNYSSELNVNALLLGDSALYLCASSSLGQTSREGNQPQHFGDGTRLSIL.

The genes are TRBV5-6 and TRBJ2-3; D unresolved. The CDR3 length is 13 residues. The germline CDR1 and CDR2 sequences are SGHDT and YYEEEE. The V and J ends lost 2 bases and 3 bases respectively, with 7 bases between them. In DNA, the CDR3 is TGTGCCAGCAGCTTATTAGTAACAGATACGCAGTATTTT. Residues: CASSLLVTDTQYF.

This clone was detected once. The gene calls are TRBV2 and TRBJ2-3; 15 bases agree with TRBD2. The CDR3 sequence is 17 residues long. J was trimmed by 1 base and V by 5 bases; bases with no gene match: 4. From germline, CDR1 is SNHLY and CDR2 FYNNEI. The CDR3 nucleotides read TGTGCCAGCAGTCCCTGGACTAGCGGGAGGGGCACAGATACGCAGTATTTT. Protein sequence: CASSPWTSGRGTDTQYF.

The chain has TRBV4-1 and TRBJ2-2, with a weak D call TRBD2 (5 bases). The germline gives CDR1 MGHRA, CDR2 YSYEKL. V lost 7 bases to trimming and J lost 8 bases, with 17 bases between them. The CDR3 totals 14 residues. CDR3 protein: CASTRLDGEGELFF. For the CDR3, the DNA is TGCGCCAGCACCCGACTGGATGGGGAGGGGGAGCTGTTTTTT.

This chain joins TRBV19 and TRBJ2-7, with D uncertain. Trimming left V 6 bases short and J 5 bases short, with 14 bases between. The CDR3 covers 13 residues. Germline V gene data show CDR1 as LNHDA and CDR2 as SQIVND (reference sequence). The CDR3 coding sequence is TGTGCCAGTAGCCGTAGGACCTTAGACGAGCAGTACTTC. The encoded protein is CASSRRTLDEQYF.

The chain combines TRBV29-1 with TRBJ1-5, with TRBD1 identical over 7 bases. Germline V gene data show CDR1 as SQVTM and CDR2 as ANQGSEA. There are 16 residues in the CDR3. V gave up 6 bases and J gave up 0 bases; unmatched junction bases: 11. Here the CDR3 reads CSVSGGGEGSNQPQHF. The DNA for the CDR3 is TGCAGCGTCTCAGGGGGGGGCGAGGGTAGCAATCAGCCCCAGCATTTT.

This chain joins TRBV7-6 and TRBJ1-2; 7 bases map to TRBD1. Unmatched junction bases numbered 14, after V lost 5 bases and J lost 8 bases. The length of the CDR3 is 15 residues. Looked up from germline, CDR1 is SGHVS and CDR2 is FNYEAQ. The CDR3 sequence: CASSPRADREEGYTF. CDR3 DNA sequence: TGTGCCAGCAGCCCTAGGGCTGACAGGGAGGAGGGCTACACCTTC.

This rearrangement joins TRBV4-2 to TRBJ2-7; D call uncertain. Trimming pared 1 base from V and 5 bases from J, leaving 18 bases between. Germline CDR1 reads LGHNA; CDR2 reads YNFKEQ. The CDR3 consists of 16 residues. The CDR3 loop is CASSQVGRPVSDEQYF. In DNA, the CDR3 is TGTGCCAGCAGCCAAGTAGGAAGACCGGTTTCGGACGAGCAGTACTTC.

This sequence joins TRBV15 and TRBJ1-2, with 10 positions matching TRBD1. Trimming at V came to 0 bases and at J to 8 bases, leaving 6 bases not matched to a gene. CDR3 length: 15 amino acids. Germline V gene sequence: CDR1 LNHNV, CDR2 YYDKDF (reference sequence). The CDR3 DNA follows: TGTGCCACCAGCAGAGATAGACAGGGGGCGCGGGGCTACACCTTC. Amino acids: CATSRDRQGARGYTF.